Reported below is one T cell receptor (beta chain). Its antigen specificity is not known. Base qualities are not at hand, and no much larger clone is one base apart. The data stem from a study of CD8 T cells in Susac syndrome (dated by TCRdb to about 2019). At the level of the whole study: The study used repertoire sequencing to test whether antigen drove CD8+ T cell activation and differentiation in Susac syndrome. Clonality of the CD8+ T cell repertoire was compared between more than 10 healthy donors, approximately 14 Susac syndrome patients and 15 multiple sclerosis patients. Study-level results and caveats: The number of individuals in the TCR sequencing and HLA analysis was acknowledged as relatively small.

Peripheral blood CD8+ and CD4+ T cells from healthy donors, Susac syndrome patients and multiple sclerosis patients were profiled using high-throughput TCR beta sequencing. The healthy donors served as controls matched for age and sex. Bulk CD8+ and CD4+ T cells were purified by magnetic negative isolation, whereas CD8+ TEMRA cells were enriched by FACS. Blood was drawn into EDTA tubes, processed within 24 hours, and PBMCs were isolated by density gradient centrifugation. PBMCs intended for TCR sequencing were cryopreserved in liquid nitrogen and thawed later in a water bath at 37 degrees C. Purity of sorted or isolated CD4+, CD8+ and CD8+ TEMRA cells was at least 90%. RNA was extracted using the RNeasy kit, and roughly 0.5 to 1 microgram was reverse transcribed with random hexamers. The immunoSEQ multiplex PCR assay, which covers 54 Vbeta and 13 Jbeta segments, was used to amplify TCR beta CDR3 regions. To correct PCR amplification bias, a synthetic template baseline was used for both primer optimization and computational correction. The study's own analysis went as follows. Reads were assigned to V, D and J genes according to IMGT and analyzed in immunoSEQ Analyzer, with only productive sequences retained. To calculate clonality, Shannon entropy was normalized by log2 of the number of productive unique sequences and then subtracted from one. For each patient and control, public and private clones were evaluated among the 100 most prevalent clones. Susac-specific clones were defined as absent from healthy and MS cohorts, roughly 1,100 published viral clones and other ImmuneACCESS disease sequences. TCRdb applied fastp at Q25 and MiXCR to the public reads, then kept only in-frame beta chains. Rows merge per CDR3 protein into single entries with the most common DNA and genes. It is TCRdb's table, rather than the study itself, that gives the V and J calls and clone size. This sample is represented by about 100,000 distinct CDR3 sequences; 90% to 95% of them were singletons. Jointly, the top ten make up 0.25% to 0.4% of the sample.

This receptor was identified in a human donor in good health. Input material: CD8+ T cells from PBMCs.

Here is the DNA: TGTGCCAGCAGCTTAGGCCGGGGAAGTGAGGGCTACACCTTC. Its protein is CASSLGRGSEGYTF. The V gene is TRBV13 and the J gene is TRBJ1-2; confidence is insufficient to name the D gene. At the junction V is shortened by 0 bases and J by 8 bases, with 13 bases in between. CDR1 PRHDT and CDR2 FYEKMQ are derived from the germline V gene (reference sequence). The CDR3 numbers 14 residues from cysteine through phenylalanine. Only the CDR3 region is kept as DNA, spanning 42 bases read in frame from base 1.